Below are 28 T cell receptor beta chains sequenced from a single sample in a study of T cell repertoires in cytomegalovirus infection. Antigens of these TCRs are unknown. MiXCR, run by TCRdb on the reads, gives a single entry per CDR3 protein. This sample has around 300,000 distinct CDR3 sequences, with roughly a fifth found just once. The source material was cultured PBMCs, sampled from culture after CMV antigen stimulation. The receptors come from a human donor in good health (CMV status not recorded). Some clones in this sample may be carry-over from other donors' samples.

This clonotype was picked up a small number of times. This sequence joins TRBV20-1 and TRBJ2-4; D may correspond to TRBD1 or TRBD2 (5 bases each). V lost 6 bases and J lost 1, with 13 bases in between. CDR3 length: 14 amino acids. Germline loops: CDR1 DFQATT, CDR2 SNEGSKA (reference sequence). The CDR3 loop is CSAEPGAAKNIQYF. CDR3 DNA sequence: TGCAGTGCAGAGCCCGGGGCCGCCAAAAACATTCAGTACTTC.

This chain joins TRBV2 and TRBJ2-5; D gene uncertain. The V end was cut by 0 bases, the J end by 3 bases, with 2 bases between. Germline V gives CDR1 SNHLY, CDR2 FYNNEI. This CDR3 spans 12 amino acids. For the CDR3, the DNA is TGTGCCAGCAGTGAAGCCAAAGAGACCCAGTACTTC. This translates into CASSEAKETQYF.

The gene calls are TRBV20-1 and TRBJ2-7, with D maybe TRBD2 (5 bases). CDR3 length: 14 residues. Germline CDR1 is DFQATT and CDR2 is SNEGSKA (reference sequence). Trimming left V 6 bases short and J 2 bases short, with 17 bases between. The CDR3, as DNA: TGCAGTGCCGCGCCCCCTCTAGCAACCTACGAGCAGTACTTC. It is translated as CSAAPPLATYEQYF.

V usage is TRBV7-2 and J usage is TRBJ1-6; D gene uncertain. V shed 1 base and J shed 6 bases, with 10 bases lying between them. The CDR3 has 15 residues. CDR1 SGHTA and CDR2 FQGNSA come from the germline V gene. CDR3 in amino acids: CASSLDGRANSPLHF. CDR3 bases: TGTGCCAGCAGCTTAGATGGCCGGGCTAATTCACCCCTCCACTTT.

This clonotype has a handful of counts. V and J are TRBV19 and TRBJ1-2; possible D gene TRBD1, 5 bases. The germline V and J ends were trimmed by 5 bases and 6 bases, with 10 bases remaining between them. Germline CDR1 and CDR2: LNHDA and SQIVND (reference sequence). The CDR3 consists of 12 residues. The CDR3 nucleotides are TGTGCCAGTAGTCCCCGGGACCATGGCTACACCTTC. Translating gives CASSPRDHGYTF.

The chain joins TRBV6-2 or TRBV6-3 to TRBJ2-7; 11 nucleotides line up with TRBD1. The junction had 7 bases not matched to a gene; V was cut back by 5 bases and J by 4 bases. Germline loops: CDR1 MNHEY, CDR2 SVGEGT. The CDR3 is made up of 15 amino acids. DNA for the CDR3: TGTGCCAGCAGTAGAGGACAGGGGGCCGGATACGAGCAGTACTTC. The encoded protein is CASSRGQGAGYEQYF.

This clonotype appeared a few times. The chain couples TRBV7-8 to TRBJ2-3; 12 nucleotides agree with TRBD2. CDR3 length: 17 amino acids. Germline V gives CDR1 SGHVS, CDR2 FQNEAQ. The ends lost 5 bases at V and 5 bases at J; junction bases unmatched: 11. In DNA, the CDR3 is TGTGCCAGCAGCCCTCCCCGGACTAGCGGGATCAGAGATACGCAGTATTTT. It translates to CASSPPRTSGIRDTQYF.

This clonotype was picked up many times. The V call is TRBV7-2, the J call TRBJ2-7; 8 positions agree with TRBD1. Unmatched junction bases numbered 6, after V lost 5 bases and J lost 3 bases. The CDR3 totals 14 residues. Germline assignment: CDR1 SGHTA and CDR2 FQGNSA. CDR3 DNA sequence: TGTGCCAGCAGCGGAGGACAGGGCCACTACGAGCAGTACTTC. Residues: CASSGGQGHYEQYF.

The chain is built from TRBV29-1 and TRBJ2-7; D is unclear. Germline values: CDR1 SQVTM, CDR2 ANQGSEA. The CDR3 is 11 residues long. V was shortened by 4 bases and J by 4 bases, with 8 bases between the two germline ends. CDR3 nucleotide sequence: TGCAGCGTTGTGATTGGATACGAGCAGTACTTC. Amino acids: CSVVIGYEQYF.

The table lists this clonotype with a few counts. V gene TRBV29-1 combines with J gene TRBJ2-6, with D unclear. The CDR3 extends over 17 amino acids. Trimming pared 1 base from V and 4 bases from J, leaving 17 bases between. Germline V CDR1 and CDR2: SQVTM, ANQGSEA. CDR3 loop: CSVEGVATLGGANVLTF. The CDR3 DNA is TGCAGCGTTGAAGGGGTCGCTACACTGGGGGGGGCCAACGTCCTGACTTTC. Full variable domain (remainder filled in from reference TRBV29-1 and TRBJ2-6): SAVISQKPSRDICQRGTSLTIQCQVDSQVTMMFWYRQQPGQSLTLIATANQGSEATYESGFVIDKFPISRPNLTFSTLTVSNMSPEDSSIYLCSVEGVATLGGANVLTFGAGSRLTVL.

The genes are TRBV9 and TRBJ2-7; TRBD2 agrees at 7 bases. The CDR3 runs to 15 residues. The V gene end was trimmed by 4 bases and the J gene end by 2 bases; junction bases not matched to a gene: 9. Germline assignment: CDR1 SGDLS and CDR2 YYNGEE. In DNA form, the CDR3 reads TGTGCCAGCAGCCCCGATGGGCTAGCGGCCTACGAGCAGTACTTC. It yields the protein CASSPDGLAAYEQYF.

As regards this clonotype: A read error may account for a junction end that differs from germline. This chain connects TRBV29-1 to TRBJ2-7; D is perhaps TRBD2 (5 bases). This CDR3 is 11 amino acids long. The germline V gene has CDR1 SQVTM and CDR2 ANQGSEA. The CDR3 sequence: CSVQEGLVQYF. The CDR3 DNA follows: TGCAGCGTTCAAGAGGGTCTTGTGCAGTACTTC.

This clonotype was seen more than once but under ten times. V gene TRBV7-9 combines with J gene TRBJ2-1; D may be TRBD1 (5 bases). The CDR3 covers 17 residues. V dropped 4 bases and J dropped 1 base, with 17 bases sitting between them. CDR1 is SEHNR, CDR2 FQNEAQ, per germline (reference sequence). This CDR3 reads CASSSEKTGLSYNEQFF. CDR3 in DNA: TGTGCCAGCAGCTCTGAAAAAACAGGTCTTTCCTACAATGAGCAGTTCTTC.

The chain joins TRBV28 to TRBJ2-3; D might be TRBD2 (7 bases). The V end lost 0 bases, the J end lost 5 bases, and 12 bases lay between the germline ends. Germline values: CDR1 MDHEN, CDR2 SYDVKM. The CDR3 sequence is 15 residues long. The DNA for the CDR3 is TGTGCCAGCAGTTTATGGGCGGGGGCGGGAGATACGCAGTATTTT. This encodes CASSLWAGAGDTQYF.

The V gene is TRBV6-2 or TRBV6-3, the J gene TRBJ1-2, with 7 bases lining up with TRBD1. The CDR3 spans 13 residues. Trimming took 7 bases from V and 6 from J; bases not matched to a gene: 8. Per germline, CDR1 MNHEY and CDR2 SVGEGT. The CDR3 reads CASKGDTGDGYTF. CDR3 nucleotide sequence: TGTGCCAGCAAGGGAGACACAGGGGATGGCTACACCTTC.

V and J are TRBV5-1 and TRBJ2-5, with D perhaps assigned TRBD1 or TRBD2 (5 bases each). From germline, CDR1 is SGHRS and CDR2 YFSETQ. Between the trimmed V and J ends, which lost 3 bases and 3 bases, there was a span of 12 bases. CDR3 size: 14 residues. CDR3 DNA sequence: TGCGCCAGCAGCTACGTTGGGACGGAAGAGACCCAGTACTTC. This codes for CASSYVGTEETQYF.

This rearrangement joins TRBV30 to TRBJ1-5, with 11 bases matching TRBD1. The germline V gene encodes CDR1 GTSNPN and CDR2 SVGIG (reference sequence). V dropped 1 base and J dropped 6; count of bases not matched to a gene: 5. The CDR3 loop spans 15 amino acids. For the CDR3, the DNA is TGTGCCTGGAGTGGGGGACAGGGGGTCGGTCAGCCCCAGCATTTT. Translation gives CAWSGGQGVGQPQHF. Together with reference TRBV30 and TRBJ1-5, the CDR3 gives the full variable domain: SQTIHQWPATLVQPVGSPLSLECTVEGTSNPNLYWYRQAAGRGLQLLFYSVGIGQISSEVPQNLSASRPQDRQFILSSKKLLLSDSGFYLCAWSGGQGVGQPQHFGDGTRLSIL.

This clonotype turned up a few times. The V gene is TRBV4-3, the J gene TRBJ2-1; D ambiguous. The V end lost 0 bases, the J end lost 9 bases, and 18 bases lay between the germline ends. The CDR3 extends over 16 amino acids. Germline-derived CDR1 and CDR2 are LGHNA and YSLEER. CDR3 residues: CASSQDRTSGGSEQFF. The CDR3 DNA follows: TGCGCCAGCAGCCAAGATCGGACGTCAGGTGGAAGTGAGCAGTTCTTC.

In this sample, this clonotype turned up a few times. This chain links TRBV25-1 with TRBJ1-3; tentative D call: TRBD1 (6 bases). The V end lost 4 bases, the J end lost 2 bases, and 12 bases lay between the germline ends. CDR3 length: 15 residues. The germline V gene encodes CDR1 MGHDK and CDR2 SYGVNS. The CDR3 DNA reads TGTGCCAGCAGTGCATTGGACAGAACTGGAAACACCATATATTTT. Its protein is CASSALDRTGNTIYF.

This clonotype was observed a few times. V usage is TRBV29-1 and J usage is TRBJ2-3; possible D gene TRBD2, 6 bases. In germline, CDR1 is SQVTM, CDR2 ANQGSEA. CDR3 size: 11 residues. With 6 bases removed from V and 8 bases from J, the gap between germline ends came to 12 bases. Here the CDR3 reads CSVELAGTQYF. CDR3 in DNA: TGCAGCGTGGAACTAGCTGGTACGCAGTATTTT.

The rearrangement uses TRBV30 and TRBJ2-7; D not certain. CDR3 length: 12 residues. V lost 1 base and J 7 bases, leaving 11 bases between the germline ends. Germline V gives CDR1 GTSNPN, CDR2 SVGIG (reference sequence). CDR3 DNA sequence: TGTGCCTGGAGTGGAGTCCTACGAGAGCAGTACTTC. The encoded protein is CAWSGVLREQYF.

This clonotype was found many times. V usage is TRBV6-6 and J usage is TRBJ1-1, with 7 bases aligning to TRBD1. Germline CDR1 MNHNY, CDR2 SVGAGI (reference sequence). The CDR3 consists of 16 residues. J lost 1 base, V lost 0 bases, and 5 bases had no gene match. DNA for the CDR3: TGTGCCAGCAGTTACTCACAGGGGATCGGGAACACTGAAGCTTTCTTT. This translates into CASSYSQGIGNTEAFF.

At least ten counts were recorded for this clonotype. The chain has TRBV27 and TRBJ1-1; maybe TRBD1 (6 bases). V lost 5 bases, J lost 5 bases, and 12 bases lay in between. The germline CDR1 and CDR2 sequences are MNHEY and SMNVEV (reference sequence). CDR3 size: 13 residues. The CDR3 loop reads CASSGYGTTEAFF. As DNA, the CDR3 is TGTGCCAGCAGTGGGTACGGGACAACTGAAGCTTTCTTT.

The chain combines TRBV7-6 with TRBJ2-1; a weak D match, TRBD2 (5 bases). Germline V gives CDR1 SGHVS, CDR2 FNYEAQ. V lost 5 bases to trimming and J lost 4 bases, with 18 bases between them. CDR3 length: 16 residues. CDR3: CASSEEAQKRYNEQFF. CDR3 coding DNA: TGTGCCAGCAGCGAGGAGGCTCAAAAACGTTACAATGAGCAGTTCTTC.

This clonotype was recorded a few times. The V call is TRBV20-1, the J call TRBJ2-3, with 11 bases aligning to TRBD2. The ends lost 5 bases at V and 0 bases at J; junction bases unmatched: 1. This CDR3 contains 14 residues. CDR1 DFQATT and CDR2 SNEGSKA come from the germline V gene (reference sequence). The CDR3 spells CSAGTSGSTDTQYF. In DNA, the CDR3 is TGCAGTGCTGGGACTAGCGGTAGCACAGATACGCAGTATTTT.

This chain uses TRBV20-1 with TRBJ2-5, with D unresolved. The CDR3 consists of 13 residues. V dropped 1 base and J dropped 1 base, with 7 bases sitting between them. Germline-derived CDR1 and CDR2 are DFQATT and SNEGSKA (reference sequence). CDR3 in amino acids: CSARGRAQETQYF. The CDR3 DNA sequence: TGCAGTGCTAGAGGCCGGGCCCAAGAGACCCAGTACTTC.

This clonotype has more than one count but fewer than ten. The chain combines TRBV7-9 with TRBJ1-1; no firm D call. Trimming left V 4 bases short and J 4 bases short, with 13 bases between. Germline values: CDR1 SEHNR, CDR2 FQNEAQ (reference sequence). The CDR3 totals 14 residues. The CDR3 DNA is TGTGCCAGCAGCTCGCTAGGGTTTGTCACTGAAGCTTTCTTT. Translation: CASSSLGFVTEAFF.

The table lists this clonotype with a few counts. The V gene is TRBV27, the J gene TRBJ1-1, with TRBD1 as a possible D gene (6 bases). Germline lookup yields CDR1 MNHEY and CDR2 SMNVEV (reference sequence). V dropped 6 bases and J dropped 5 bases, with 16 bases sitting between them. This CDR3 is 14 amino acids long. The CDR3 reads CASSVKTGQTEAFF. CDR3 sequence (DNA): TGTGCCAGCAGCGTCAAGACGGGACAAACTGAAGCTTTCTTT.